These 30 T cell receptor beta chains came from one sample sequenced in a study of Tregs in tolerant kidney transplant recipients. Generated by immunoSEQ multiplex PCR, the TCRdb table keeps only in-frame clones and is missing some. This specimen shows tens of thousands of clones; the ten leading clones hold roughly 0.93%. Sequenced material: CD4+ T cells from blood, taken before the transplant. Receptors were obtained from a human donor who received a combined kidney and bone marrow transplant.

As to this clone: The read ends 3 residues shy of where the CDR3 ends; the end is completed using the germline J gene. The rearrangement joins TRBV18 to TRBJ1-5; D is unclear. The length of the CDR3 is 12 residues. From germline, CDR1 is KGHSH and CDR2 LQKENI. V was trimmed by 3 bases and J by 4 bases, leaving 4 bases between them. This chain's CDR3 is CASSPVNQPQHF. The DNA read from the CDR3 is TGTGCCAGCTCACCTGTAAATCAGCCC. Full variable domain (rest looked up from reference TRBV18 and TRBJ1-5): NAGVMQNPRHLVRRRGQEARLRCSPMKGHSHVYWYRQLPEEGLKFMVYLQKENIIDESGMPKERFSAEFPKEGPSILRIQQVVRGDSAAYFCASSPVNQPQHFGDGTRLSIL.

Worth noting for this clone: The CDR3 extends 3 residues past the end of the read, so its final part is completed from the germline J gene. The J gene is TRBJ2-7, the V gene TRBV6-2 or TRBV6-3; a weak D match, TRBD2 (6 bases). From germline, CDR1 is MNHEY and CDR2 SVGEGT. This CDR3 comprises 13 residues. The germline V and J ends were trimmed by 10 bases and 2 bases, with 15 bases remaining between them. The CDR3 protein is CATTERAPYEQYF. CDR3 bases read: TGTGCCACTACGGAGCGGGCCCCCTACGAG.

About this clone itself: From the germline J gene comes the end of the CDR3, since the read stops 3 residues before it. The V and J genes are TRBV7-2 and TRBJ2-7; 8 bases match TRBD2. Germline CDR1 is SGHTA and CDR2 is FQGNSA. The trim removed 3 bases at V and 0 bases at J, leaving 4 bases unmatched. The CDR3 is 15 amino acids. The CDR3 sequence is CASSFASGSSYEQYF. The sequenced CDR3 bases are TGTGCCAGCAGCTTCGCTAGCGGGTCCTCCTACGAG.

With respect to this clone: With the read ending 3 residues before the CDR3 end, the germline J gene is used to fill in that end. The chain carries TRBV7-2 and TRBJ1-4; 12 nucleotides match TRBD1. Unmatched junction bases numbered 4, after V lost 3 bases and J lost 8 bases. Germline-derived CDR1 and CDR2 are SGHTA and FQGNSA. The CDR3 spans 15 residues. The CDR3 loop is CASSLFGTGGEKLFF. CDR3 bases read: TGTGCCAGCAGCTTGTTCGGGACAGGGGGCGAAAAA.

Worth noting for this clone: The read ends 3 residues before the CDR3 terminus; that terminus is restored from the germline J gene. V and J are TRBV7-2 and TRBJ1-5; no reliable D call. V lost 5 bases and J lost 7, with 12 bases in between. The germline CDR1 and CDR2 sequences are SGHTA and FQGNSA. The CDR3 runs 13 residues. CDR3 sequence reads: CASSPRTGQPQHF. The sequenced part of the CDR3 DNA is TGTGCCAGCAGCCCCCGGACGGGGCAGCCC.

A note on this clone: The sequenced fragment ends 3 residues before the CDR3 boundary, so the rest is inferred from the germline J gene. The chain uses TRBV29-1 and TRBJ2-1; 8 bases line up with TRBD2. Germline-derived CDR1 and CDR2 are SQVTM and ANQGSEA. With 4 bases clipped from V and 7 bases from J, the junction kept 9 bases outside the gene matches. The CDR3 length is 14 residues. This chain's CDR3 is CSVAKAGVLNEQFF. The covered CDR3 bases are TGCAGCGTTGCGAAAGCGGGAGTATTGAATGAG.

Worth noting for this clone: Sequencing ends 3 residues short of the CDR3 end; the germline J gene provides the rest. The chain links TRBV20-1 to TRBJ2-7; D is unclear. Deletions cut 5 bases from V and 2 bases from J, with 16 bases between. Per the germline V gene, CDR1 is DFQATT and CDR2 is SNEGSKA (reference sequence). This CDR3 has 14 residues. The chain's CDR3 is CSAPHSQLPYEQYF. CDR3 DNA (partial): TGCAGTGCTCCCCATTCACAGCTGCCCTACGAG.

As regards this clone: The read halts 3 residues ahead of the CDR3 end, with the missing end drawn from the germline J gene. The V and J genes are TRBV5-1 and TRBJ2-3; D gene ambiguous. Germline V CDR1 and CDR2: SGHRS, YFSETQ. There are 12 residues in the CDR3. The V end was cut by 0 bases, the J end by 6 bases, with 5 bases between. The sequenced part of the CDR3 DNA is TGCGCCAGCAGCTTGGCAGTTGATACG. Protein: CASSLAVDT. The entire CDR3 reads CASSLAVDTQYF.

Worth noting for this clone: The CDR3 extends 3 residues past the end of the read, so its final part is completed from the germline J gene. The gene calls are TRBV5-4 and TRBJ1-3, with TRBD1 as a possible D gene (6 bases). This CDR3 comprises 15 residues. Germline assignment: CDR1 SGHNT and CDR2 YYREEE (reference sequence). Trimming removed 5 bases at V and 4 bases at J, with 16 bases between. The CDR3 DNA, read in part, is TGTGCCAGCAGTGCCAACACAGGGCACGGAAACACC. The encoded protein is CASSANTGHGNT. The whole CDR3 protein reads CASSANTGHGNTIYF.

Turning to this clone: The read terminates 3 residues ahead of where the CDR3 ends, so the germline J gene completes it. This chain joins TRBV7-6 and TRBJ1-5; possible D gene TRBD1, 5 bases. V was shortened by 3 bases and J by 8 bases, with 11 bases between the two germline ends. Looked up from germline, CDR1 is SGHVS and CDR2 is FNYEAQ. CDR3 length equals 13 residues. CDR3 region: CASSLRGWEPQHF. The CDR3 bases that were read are TGTGCCAGCAGCTTGAGGGGTTGGGAGCCC.

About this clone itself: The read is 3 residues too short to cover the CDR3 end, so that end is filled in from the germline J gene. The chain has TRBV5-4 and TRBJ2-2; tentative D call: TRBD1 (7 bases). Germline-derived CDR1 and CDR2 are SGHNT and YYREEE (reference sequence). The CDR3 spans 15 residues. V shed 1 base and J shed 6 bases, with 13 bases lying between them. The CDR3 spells CASSLKGGGPGELFF. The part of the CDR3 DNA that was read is TGTGCCAGCAGCTTGAAAGGAGGGGGCCCCGGGGAG.

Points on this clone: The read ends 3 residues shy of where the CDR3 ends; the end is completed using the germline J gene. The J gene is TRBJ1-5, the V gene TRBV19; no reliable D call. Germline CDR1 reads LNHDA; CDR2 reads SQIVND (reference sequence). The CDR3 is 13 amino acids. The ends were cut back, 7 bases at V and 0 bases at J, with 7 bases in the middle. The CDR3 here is CASNNNSNQPQHF. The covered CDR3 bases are TGTGCCAGTAACAACAATAGCAATCAGCCC.

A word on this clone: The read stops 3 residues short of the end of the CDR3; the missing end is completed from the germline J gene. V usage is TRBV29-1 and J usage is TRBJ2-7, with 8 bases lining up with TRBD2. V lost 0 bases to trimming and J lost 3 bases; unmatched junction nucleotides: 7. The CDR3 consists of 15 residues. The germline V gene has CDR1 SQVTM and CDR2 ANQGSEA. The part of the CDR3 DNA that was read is TGCAGCGTTGAAGATCCCCTCCGGGGGGGCTACGAG. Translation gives CSVEDPLRGGYE. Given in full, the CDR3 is CSVEDPLRGGYEQYF.

The CDR3 loop reads CASSFFRDSAYEQYF. The covered CDR3 bases are TGTGCCAGCAGCTTCTTTAGGGACAGCGCCTACGAG. V gene TRBV5-7 combines with J gene TRBJ2-7; 7 nucleotides agree with TRBD1. The read finishes 3 residues shy of the CDR3 end, and the germline J gene is used to complete it. TRBV5-7 is reported as an ORF; its role is uncertain. V was pared by 2 bases and J by 2 bases, with 7 bases of the junction left unmatched. This CDR3 contains 15 residues.

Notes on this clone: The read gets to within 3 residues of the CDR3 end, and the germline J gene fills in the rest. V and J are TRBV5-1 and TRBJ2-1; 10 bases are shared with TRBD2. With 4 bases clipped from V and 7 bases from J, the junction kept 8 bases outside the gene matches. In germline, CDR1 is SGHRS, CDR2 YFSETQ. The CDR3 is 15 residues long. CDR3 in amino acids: CASSLGLAAVNEQFF. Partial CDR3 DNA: TGCGCCAGCAGCCTTGGACTAGCGGCCGTGAATGAG.

The CDR3 sequence: CASSLIAGDTDTQYF. Partial CDR3 DNA: TGTGCCAGCAGCTTAATAGCGGGAGACACAGATACG. This chain joins TRBV7-2 and TRBJ2-3, with 9 nucleotides matching TRBD2. Read sequence stops 3 residues before the CDR3 end, and the germline J gene provides the missing end. Trimming took 2 bases from V and 2 from J; bases not matched to a gene: 2. The CDR3 consists of 15 residues. Germline lookup yields CDR1 SGHTA and CDR2 FQGNSA.

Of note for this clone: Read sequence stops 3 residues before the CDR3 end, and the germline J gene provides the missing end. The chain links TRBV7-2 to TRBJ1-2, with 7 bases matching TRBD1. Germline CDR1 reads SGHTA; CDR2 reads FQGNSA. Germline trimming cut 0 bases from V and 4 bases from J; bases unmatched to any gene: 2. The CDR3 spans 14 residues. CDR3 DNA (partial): TGTGCCAGCAGCTTAGCGGGACAGATCTATGGC. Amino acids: CASSLAGQIYG. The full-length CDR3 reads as CASSLAGQIYGYTF. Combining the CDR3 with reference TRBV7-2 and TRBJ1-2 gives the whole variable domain GAGVSQSPSNKVTEKGKDVELRCDPISGHTALYWYRQSLGQGLEFLIYFQGNSAPDKSGLPSDRFSAERTGGSVSTLTIQRTQQEDSAVYLCASSLAGQIYGYTFGSGTRLTVV.

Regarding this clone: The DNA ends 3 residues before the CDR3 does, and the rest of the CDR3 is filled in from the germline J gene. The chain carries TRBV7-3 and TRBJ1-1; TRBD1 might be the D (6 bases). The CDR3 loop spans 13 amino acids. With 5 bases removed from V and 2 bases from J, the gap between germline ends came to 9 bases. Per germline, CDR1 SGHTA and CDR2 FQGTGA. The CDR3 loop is CASSQQGNTEAFF. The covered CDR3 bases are TGTGCCAGCAGCCAACAGGGTAACACTGAA.

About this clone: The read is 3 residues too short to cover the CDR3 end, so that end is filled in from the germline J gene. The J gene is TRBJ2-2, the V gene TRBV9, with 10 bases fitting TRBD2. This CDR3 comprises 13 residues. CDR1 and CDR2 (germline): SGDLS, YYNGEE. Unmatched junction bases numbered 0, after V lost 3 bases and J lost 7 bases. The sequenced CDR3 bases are TGTGCCAGCAGCGGACTAGCGGGCGGGGAG. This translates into CASSGLAGGE. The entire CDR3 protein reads CASSGLAGGELFF. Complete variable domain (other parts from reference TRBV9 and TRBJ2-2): DSGVTQTPKHLITATGQRVTLRCSPRSGDLSVYWYQQSLDQGLQFLIQYYNGEERAKGNILERFSAQQFPDLHSELNLSSLELGDSALYFCASSGLAGGELFFGEGSRLTVL.

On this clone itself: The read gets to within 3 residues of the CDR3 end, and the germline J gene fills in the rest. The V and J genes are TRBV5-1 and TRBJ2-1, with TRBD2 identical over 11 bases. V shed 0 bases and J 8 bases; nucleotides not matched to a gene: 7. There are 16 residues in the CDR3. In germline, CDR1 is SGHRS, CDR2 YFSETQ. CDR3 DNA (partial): TGCGCCAGCAGCTTGGCGGCTAGCGGGGGGAGGCATGAG. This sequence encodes CASSLAASGGRHE. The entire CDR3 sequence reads CASSLAASGGRHEQFF.

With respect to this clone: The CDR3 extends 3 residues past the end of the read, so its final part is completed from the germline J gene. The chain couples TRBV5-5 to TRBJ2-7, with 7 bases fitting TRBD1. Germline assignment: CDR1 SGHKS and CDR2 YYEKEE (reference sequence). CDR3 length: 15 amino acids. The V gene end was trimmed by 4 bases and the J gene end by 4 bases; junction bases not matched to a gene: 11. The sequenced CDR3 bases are TGTGCCAGCAGCGCCACCGGGACAGTCCCTTACGAG. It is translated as CASSATGTVPYE. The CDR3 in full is CASSATGTVPYEQYF.

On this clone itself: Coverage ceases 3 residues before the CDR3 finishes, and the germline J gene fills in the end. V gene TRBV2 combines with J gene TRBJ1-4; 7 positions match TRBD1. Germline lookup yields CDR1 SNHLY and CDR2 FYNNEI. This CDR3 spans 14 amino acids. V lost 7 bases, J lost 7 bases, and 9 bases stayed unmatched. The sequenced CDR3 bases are TGTGCCAGCACCGAACAGGGGAGTGCTGAAAAA. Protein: CASTEQGSAEK. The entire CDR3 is CASTEQGSAEKLFF.

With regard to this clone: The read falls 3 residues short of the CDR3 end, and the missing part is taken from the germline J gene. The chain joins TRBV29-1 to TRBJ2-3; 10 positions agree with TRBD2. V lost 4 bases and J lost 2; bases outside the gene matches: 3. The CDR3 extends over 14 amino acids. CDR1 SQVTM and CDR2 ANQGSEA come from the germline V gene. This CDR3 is CSVGGTSDTDTQYF. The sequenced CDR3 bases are TGCAGCGTTGGAGGGACTAGCGACACAGATACG.

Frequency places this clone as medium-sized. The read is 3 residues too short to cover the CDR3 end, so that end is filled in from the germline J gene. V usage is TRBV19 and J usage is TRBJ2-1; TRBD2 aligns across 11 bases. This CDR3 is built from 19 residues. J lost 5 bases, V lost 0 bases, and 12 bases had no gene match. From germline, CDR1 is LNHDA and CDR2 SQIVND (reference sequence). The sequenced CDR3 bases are TGTGCCAGTAGTATAGACTCCGGGACTAGCGGAAACCTCAACAATGAG. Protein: CASSIDSGTSGNLNNE. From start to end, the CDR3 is CASSIDSGTSGNLNNEQFF.

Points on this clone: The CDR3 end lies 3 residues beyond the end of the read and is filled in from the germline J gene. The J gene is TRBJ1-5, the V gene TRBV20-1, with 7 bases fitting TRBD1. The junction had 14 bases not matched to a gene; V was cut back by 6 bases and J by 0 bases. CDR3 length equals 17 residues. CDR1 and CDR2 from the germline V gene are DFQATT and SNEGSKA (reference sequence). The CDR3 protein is CSARRGQSQGSNQPQHF. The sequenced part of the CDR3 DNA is TGCAGTGCCCGAAGGGGGCAGTCTCAGGGTAGCAATCAGCCC.

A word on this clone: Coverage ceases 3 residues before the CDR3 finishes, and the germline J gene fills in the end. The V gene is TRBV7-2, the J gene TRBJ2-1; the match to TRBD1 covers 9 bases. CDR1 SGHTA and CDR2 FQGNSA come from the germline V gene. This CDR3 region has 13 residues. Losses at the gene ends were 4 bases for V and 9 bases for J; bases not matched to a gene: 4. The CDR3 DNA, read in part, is TGTGCCAGCAGCTCCGGACAGGGGATTGAG. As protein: CASSSGQGIE. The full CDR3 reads CASSSGQGIEQFF.

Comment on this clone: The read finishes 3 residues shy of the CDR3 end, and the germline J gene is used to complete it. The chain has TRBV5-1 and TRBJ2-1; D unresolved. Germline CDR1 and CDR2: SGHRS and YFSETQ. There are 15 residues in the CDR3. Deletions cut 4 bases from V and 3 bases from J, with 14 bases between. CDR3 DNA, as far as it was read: TGCGCCAGCAGCACGACTCCCTCAAACTACAATGAG. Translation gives CASSTTPSNYNE. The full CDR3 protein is CASSTTPSNYNEQFF.

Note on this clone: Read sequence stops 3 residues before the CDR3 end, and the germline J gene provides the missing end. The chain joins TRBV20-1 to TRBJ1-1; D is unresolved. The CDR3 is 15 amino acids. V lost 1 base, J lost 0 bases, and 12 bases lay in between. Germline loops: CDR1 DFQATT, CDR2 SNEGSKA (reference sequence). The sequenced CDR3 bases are TGCAGTGCTAGAGGCGATGGACTGATGAACACTGAA. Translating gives CSARGDGLMNTE. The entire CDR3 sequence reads CSARGDGLMNTEAFF.

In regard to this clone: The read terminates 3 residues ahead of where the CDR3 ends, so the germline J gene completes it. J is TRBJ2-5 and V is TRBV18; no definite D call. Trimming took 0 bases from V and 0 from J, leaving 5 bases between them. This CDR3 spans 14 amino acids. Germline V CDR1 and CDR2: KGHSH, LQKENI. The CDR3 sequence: CASSPPAHQETQYF. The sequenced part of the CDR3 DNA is TGTGCCAGCTCACCACCGGCCCACCAAGAGACC. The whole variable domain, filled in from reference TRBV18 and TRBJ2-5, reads NAGVMQNPRHLVRRRGQEARLRCSPMKGHSHVYWYRQLPEEGLKFMVYLQKENIIDESGMPKERFSAEFPKEGPSILRIQQVVRGDSAAYFCASSPPAHQETQYFGPGTRLLVL.

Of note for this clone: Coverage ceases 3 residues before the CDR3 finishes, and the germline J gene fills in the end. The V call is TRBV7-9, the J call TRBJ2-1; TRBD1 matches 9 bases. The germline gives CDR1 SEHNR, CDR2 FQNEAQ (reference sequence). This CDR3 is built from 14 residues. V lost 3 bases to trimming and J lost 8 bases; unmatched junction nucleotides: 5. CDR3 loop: CASSFGQGTDEQFF. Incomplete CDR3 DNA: TGTGCCAGCAGCTTTGGACAGGGGACGGATGAG.